Following are 32 T cell receptor beta chains from one sample sequenced in a study of T cells in Graves' hyperthyroidism and ophthalmopathy. TCR beta CDR3 region amplification was performed from RNA transcripts. When the TCR CDR3 underwent first-round RT-PCR, the HTBI primer set was used. Each CDR3 protein is one row after TCRdb ran MiXCR on the multiplex PCR reads. There are roughly 700,000 distinct CDR3 sequences in the sample; roughly 17% occur only once, and roughly 15% lies in the top ten. Sequenced material: blood. Receptor source: a man in his forties or fifties with Graves' hyperthyroidism.

This clonotype was recorded a few times. J is TRBJ1-6 and V is TRBV25-1; D uncertain. Trimming cost V 6 bases and J 2 bases, with 8 bases left between them. From germline, CDR1 is MGHDK and CDR2 SYGVNS. This CDR3 is built from 14 residues. The CDR3 nucleotides are TGTGCCAGCAGGGGGATCGCCTATAATTCACCCCTCCACTTT. Its protein is CASRGIAYNSPLHF.

Ten or more counts support this clonotype. The genes are TRBV9 and TRBJ2-1, with 8 nucleotides matching TRBD2. The germline V gene has CDR1 SGDLS and CDR2 YYNGEE. V shed 4 bases and J 4 bases; nucleotides not matched to a gene: 7. The CDR3 has 15 residues. The CDR3 protein is CASSLEGLEYNEQFF. The CDR3 DNA reads TGTGCCAGCAGCTTGGAGGGACTAGAATACAATGAGCAGTTCTTC.

V is TRBV4-3 and J is TRBJ2-2; D gene unclear. Trimming pared 0 bases from V and 6 bases from J, leaving 11 bases between. This CDR3 contains 15 residues. CDR1 LGHNA and CDR2 YSLEER come from the germline V gene. The CDR3 protein is CASSQDRRGPGELFF. The CDR3 DNA follows: TGCGCCAGCAGCCAAGATCGGCGCGGTCCCGGGGAGCTGTTTTTT.

The chain carries TRBV7-6 and TRBJ2-1, with TRBD2 matching over 14 bases. The J segment lost 7 bases and the V segment lost 7 bases, leaving 15 bases of the junction unmatched. The germline gives CDR1 SGHVS, CDR2 FNYEAQ. The CDR3 loop spans 18 amino acids. The CDR3 here is CASTAGTSGSTLGNEQFF. CDR3 nucleotide sequence: TGTGCCAGCACTGCCGGGACTAGCGGGAGTACGTTGGGAAATGAGCAGTTCTTC.

This clonotype was detected ten times or more. For the CDR3, the DNA is TGCGCCAGCAGCTTTCCGGGATCCTACAATGAGCAGTTCTTC. This codes for CASSFPGSYNEQFF. The chain links TRBV5-1 to TRBJ2-1; maybe TRBD2 (5 bases). Germline-derived CDR1 and CDR2 are SGHRS and YFSETQ. The CDR3 contains 14 residues. V lost 2 bases and J lost 1, with 7 bases in between.

This clonotype was seen just once. The chain employs TRBV28 and TRBJ2-1, with TRBD2 identical over 9 bases. Looked up from germline, CDR1 is MDHEN and CDR2 is SYDVKM. CDR3 length equals 15 residues. V lost 8 bases and J lost 2; bases outside the gene matches: 7. The CDR3 DNA follows: TGTGCCAGCTGGGGTAGCGGGGGTACCTACAATGAGCAGTTCTTC. Translation gives CASWGSGGTYNEQFF.

In its sample, this clonotype was seen a few times. The chain uses TRBV18 and TRBJ2-1, with 14 bases fitting TRBD2. Germline values: CDR1 KGHSH, CDR2 LQKENI. The CDR3 loop spans 16 amino acids. J lost 10 bases, V lost 3 bases, and 8 bases had no gene match. The CDR3 DNA reads as TGTGCCAGCTCACCGTGGACTAGCGGGAGGATGGGGGAGCAGTTCTTC. Translating gives CASSPWTSGRMGEQFF.

This clonotype turned up a few times. The V and J genes are TRBV6-1 and TRBJ2-1, with no clear D. The CDR3 extends over 15 amino acids. In germline, CDR1 is MNHNS, CDR2 SASEGT. V lost 6 bases to trimming and J lost 0 bases, with 12 bases between them. The CDR3: CASRNPSASYNEQFF. The CDR3 DNA reads TGTGCCAGCAGAAACCCCTCGGCCTCCTACAATGAGCAGTTCTTC.

Ten or more counts support this clonotype. The rearrangement uses TRBV10-3 and TRBJ2-5; 8 bases are shared with TRBD2. V lost 4 bases and J lost 7; bases outside the gene matches: 8. This CDR3 contains 14 residues. Germline V lookup: CDR1 ENHRY, CDR2 SYGVKD. The CDR3, as DNA: TGTGCCATCAGTGGGGGACTAGGTTTGGTGACCCAGTACTTC. Its translation is CAISGGLGLVTQYF.

This clonotype appeared a few times. The chain has TRBV11-2 and TRBJ2-2, with TRBD2 as a possible D gene (5 bases). V was shortened by 5 bases and J by 1 base, with 20 bases between the two germline ends. The CDR3 extends over 18 amino acids. The germline V gene has CDR1 SGHAT and CDR2 FQNNGV. CDR3: CASSPTLAEALNTGELFF. The CDR3 nucleotides read TGTGCCAGCAGCCCAACTCTGGCGGAGGCGCTGAACACCGGGGAGCTGTTTTTT.

The J gene is TRBJ2-6, the V gene TRBV2, with unresolved D. V lost 6 bases to trimming and J lost 5 bases, with 20 bases between them. The CDR3 covers 17 residues. Germline loops: CDR1 SNHLY, CDR2 FYNNEI. CDR3 nucleotides: TGTGCCAGCAGCTCATCTTTCTTAGGTGATTGGGCCAACGTCCTGACTTTC. Translating gives CASSSSFLGDWANVLTF.

The CDR3 region has the DNA TGTGCCAGCAGTCCTAGCGGGAGGGCCAGATCAGATACGCAGTATTTT. Translating it yields CASSPSGRARSDTQYF. The chain has TRBV6-1 and TRBJ2-3; 12 nucleotides line up with TRBD2. CDR1 MNHNS and CDR2 SASEGT come from the germline V gene. J gave up 4 bases and V 5 bases, and 7 bases lay outside the gene matches. The CDR3 has 16 residues.

The sample holds many counts of this clonotype. This chain uses TRBV30 with TRBJ2-2; D is ambiguous. Germline CDR1 is GTSNPN and CDR2 is SVGIG (reference sequence). The germline V and J ends were trimmed by 2 bases and 4 bases, with 17 bases remaining between them. The CDR3 is 16 residues long. The CDR3 DNA sequence: TGTGCCTGGAGTAAAGGAGTTTGGGGTGGCACCGGGGAGCTGTTTTTT. It encodes CAWSKGVWGGTGELFF. The full variable domain, in which reference TRBV30 and TRBJ2-2 provide the parts outside the CDR3, is SQTIHQWPATLVQPVGSPLSLECTVEGTSNPNLYWYRQAAGRGLQLLFYSVGIGQISSEVPQNLSASRPQDRQFILSSKKLLLSDSGFYLCAWSKGVWGGTGELFFGEGSRLTVL.

In this sample, this clonotype turned up many times. V usage is TRBV6-2 or TRBV6-3 and J usage is TRBJ2-1, with TRBD2 identical over 7 bases. There are 16 residues in the CDR3. V lost 6 bases to trimming and J lost 2 bases; unmatched junction nucleotides: 10. Looked up from germline, CDR1 is MNHEY and CDR2 is SVGEGT. The CDR3 bases are TGTGCCAGCAGCCCTGCCCTAGCGGCCGCCTACAATGAGCAGTTCTTC. Translated: CASSPALAAAYNEQFF.

This clonotype was picked up many times. CDR3 nucleotides: TGTGCCAGCAGTGTGGACAGGGCAGGTGGCACTGAAGCTTTCTTT. It specifies CASSVDRAGGTEAFF. This sequence joins TRBV2 and TRBJ1-1; 8 positions match TRBD1. With V trimmed by 4 bases and J by 4 bases, 8 bases remained unmatched. CDR3 length: 15 amino acids. Germline V lookup: CDR1 SNHLY, CDR2 FYNNEI.

This clonotype was counted only a few times. One end of the junction varies from germline; a read error may be responsible. The chain has TRBV11-2 and TRBJ2-7, with 7 nucleotides matching TRBD1. In germline, CDR1 is SGHAT, CDR2 FQNNGV. The CDR3 contains 15 residues. DNA of the CDR3: TGTGCCAGCAGCCCCGTAAGACAGGGCGGATACGAGCGGTACTTC. It yields the protein CASSPVRQGGYERYF.

Note on this clonotype: This clone may be a read error of a much larger clone one base away. This chain links TRBV12-3 or TRBV12-4 with TRBJ2-7; weak D call: TRBD1 (6 bases). V was cut by 4 bases and J by 2 bases, with 12 bases left in between. The CDR3 sequence is 14 residues long. CDR3 protein: CASSYTGNPYEQYF. In DNA form, the CDR3 reads TGTGCCAGCAGTTATACAGGGAACCCCTACGAGCAGTACTTC.

A remark on this clonotype: It may be a read error: a sequence one base away is much more abundant. The V gene is TRBV20-1, the J gene TRBJ2-7; weak D call: TRBD2 (5 bases). Deletions cut 5 bases from V and 4 bases from J, with 15 bases between. CDR1 is DFQATT, CDR2 SNEGSKA, per germline (reference sequence). CDR3 length equals 13 residues. CDR3 in amino acids: CSAGRLWPYEQYF. Written as DNA, the CDR3 is TGCAGTGCTGGCCGACTATGGCCATACGAGCAGTACTTC.

This clonotype has ten or more counts. J is TRBJ2-1 and V is TRBV20-1; 13 bases map to TRBD2. CDR1 and CDR2 (germline): DFQATT, SNEGSKA (reference sequence). The V segment lost 7 bases and the J segment 12 bases; nucleotides outside the gene matches: 15. The CDR3 spans 15 residues. CDR3 in DNA: TGCAGTGTTAGGAGCACGGGACTAGCGGGATATGGGCAGTTCTTC. Protein sequence: CSVRSTGLAGYGQFF.

This clonotype was recorded at least ten times. This chain connects TRBV18 to TRBJ2-7; the match to TRBD2 covers 9 bases. Germline CDR1 and CDR2: KGHSH and LQKENI. The CDR3 totals 15 residues. The trim removed 3 bases at V and 2 bases at J, leaving 5 bases unmatched. CDR3 in DNA: TGTGCCAGCTCACCGACACTAGCGGGCGCCTACGAGCAGTACTTC. Amino acid sequence: CASSPTLAGAYEQYF. Drawing the rest from reference TRBV18 and TRBJ2-7, the complete variable domain is NAGVMQNPRHLVRRRGQEARLRCSPMKGHSHVYWYRQLPEEGLKFMVYLQKENIIDESGMPKERFSAEFPKEGPSILRIQQVVRGDSAAYFCASSPTLAGAYEQYFGPGTRLTVT.

The sample holds many counts of this clonotype. This sequence joins TRBV9 and TRBJ2-1; D might be TRBD2 (5 bases). The germline V and J ends were trimmed by 2 bases and 6 bases, with 15 bases remaining between them. Looked up from germline, CDR1 is SGDLS and CDR2 is YYNGEE. The CDR3 has 15 amino acids. For the CDR3, the DNA is TGTGCCAGCAGCGTGGCTGCTCTAGCAAGCAATGAGCAGTTCTTC. Its protein product is CASSVAALASNEQFF.

At least ten counts were recorded for this clonotype. The CDR3 DNA is TGTGCCAGCAGCGTAGAACAGTATTACAATGAGCAGTTCTTC. Amino acid sequence: CASSVEQYYNEQFF. The V gene is TRBV9, the J gene TRBJ2-1; D gene ambiguous. The CDR3 runs to 14 residues. The germline V gene encodes CDR1 SGDLS and CDR2 YYNGEE. V was shortened by 0 bases and J by 4 bases, with 8 bases between the two germline ends.

V and J are TRBV6-2 or TRBV6-3 and TRBJ1-3; D call uncertain. This CDR3 region has 13 residues. CDR1 is MNHEY and CDR2 is SVGEGT in the germline V gene. The germline V and J ends were trimmed by 4 bases and 5 bases, with 9 bases remaining between them. The CDR3 spells CASSSEGRNTIYF. The CDR3, as DNA: TGTGCCAGCAGTTCGGAGGGAAGAAACACCATATATTTT.

This clonotype has a count of ten or more. V and J are TRBV28 and TRBJ2-7, with D possibly matching TRBD2 (7 bases). This CDR3 is 13 amino acids long. Trimming pared 6 bases from V and 7 bases from J, leaving 16 bases between. CDR1 and CDR2 (germline): MDHEN, SYDVKM. CDR3 DNA sequence: TGTGCCAGCAGAGGGGGGGGCGGAAGGGAGCAGTACTTC. It yields the protein CASRGGGGREQYF.

This clonotype has ten or more counts. The chain carries TRBV6-1 and TRBJ2-1, with 13 bases matching TRBD2. Germline loops: CDR1 MNHNS, CDR2 SASEGT. Trimming removed 0 bases from V and 0 bases from J; junction bases left unmatched: 5. The CDR3 extends over 19 amino acids. The CDR3 DNA follows: TGTGCCAGCAGTGAAGCGGGGGGACTAGCGGGGAGCTCCTACAATGAGCAGTTCTTC. Protein product: CASSEAGGLAGSSYNEQFF.

This clonotype was seen repeatedly, ten times or more. This chain links TRBV5-1 with TRBJ2-3; TRBD1 matches 10 bases. CDR1 is SGHRS, CDR2 YFSETQ, per germline. The CDR3 extends over 14 amino acids. Losses at the gene ends were 3 bases for V and 4 bases for J; bases not matched to a gene: 2. This CDR3 is CASSSGQGSDTQYF. As DNA, the CDR3 is TGCGCCAGCAGCTCGGGACAGGGGTCAGATACGCAGTATTTT.

This clonotype was counted many times. This chain connects TRBV27 to TRBJ2-7; D is possibly TRBD1 (5 bases). V lost 0 bases and J 3 bases, leaving 12 bases between the germline ends. The germline gives CDR1 MNHEY, CDR2 SMNVEV (reference sequence). This CDR3 is built from 15 residues. The CDR3 loop is CASSLSQGMGYEQYF. CDR3 coding DNA: TGTGCCAGCAGTTTATCCCAGGGAATGGGCTACGAGCAGTACTTC.

This chain uses TRBV7-2 with TRBJ1-1, with TRBD1 identical over 8 bases. The CDR3 contains 16 residues. J gave up 6 bases and V 1 base, and 10 bases lay outside the gene matches. CDR1 is SGHTA, CDR2 FQGNSA, per germline. The CDR3 loop is CASSLGPAGGGAEAFF. The CDR3 DNA is TGTGCCAGCAGCTTAGGCCCCGCAGGGGGCGGTGCTGAAGCTTTCTTT. Drawing the rest from reference TRBV7-2 and TRBJ1-1, the complete variable domain is GAGVSQSPSNKVTEKGKDVELRCDPISGHTALYWYRQSLGQGLEFLIYFQGNSAPDKSGLPSDRFSAERTGGSVSTLTIQRTQQEDSAVYLCASSLGPAGGGAEAFFGQGTRLTVV.

The chain employs TRBV19 and TRBJ2-3, with D perhaps TRBD2 (6 bases). Germline lookup yields CDR1 LNHDA and CDR2 SQIVND (reference sequence). This CDR3 spans 14 amino acids. V was cut by 4 bases and J by 4 bases, with 12 bases left in between. The CDR3 nucleotides are TGTGCCAGTAGTAGATCGGGAGAGGCAGATACGCAGTATTTT. Its protein is CASSRSGEADTQYF.

This clonotype was seen many times. This sequence joins TRBV2 and TRBJ1-1; 7 nucleotides match TRBD1. V trimming: 10 bases; J trimming: 1 base; junction bases outside the gene matches: 12. Germline V CDR1 and CDR2: SNHLY, FYNNEI. CDR3 length equals 15 residues. DNA of the CDR3: TGTGCCACCAGGGGGAGGGGCGGGGGGAACACTGAAGCTTTCTTT. This encodes CATRGRGGGNTEAFF.

Many counts were recorded for this clonotype. The CDR3 protein is CASSTGGNTEAFF. As DNA, the CDR3 is TGTGCCAGCAGCACAGGGGGGAACACTGAAGCTTTCTTT. This rearrangement joins TRBV7-3 to TRBJ1-1; 8 bases match TRBD1. This CDR3 is built from 13 residues. Per germline, CDR1 SGHTA and CDR2 FQGTGA. V shed 5 bases and J 1 base; nucleotides not matched to a gene: 0.

This chain links TRBV7-9 with TRBJ1-6, with 10 positions matching TRBD1. CDR1 and CDR2 from the germline V gene are SEHNR and FQNEAQ (reference sequence). V gave up 5 bases and J gave up 10 bases; unmatched junction bases: 8. The CDR3 contains 15 residues. In DNA form, the CDR3 reads TGTGCCAGCAGCCCAGGGGACAGGGGAGGATCACCCCTCCACTTT. The encoded protein is CASSPGDRGGSPLHF.